A single T cell receptor (beta chain) is shown here with its context. Its antigen remains unknown. The sample belongs to a study of CD8+CD57+ T cells in acquired aplastic anemia. Study-wide context: Recorded DNA amounts for sorted CD4+ and CD8+ cells had an average of roughly 3.4 ug.

CDR3 and TCR beta VDJ profiling relied on a genomic DNA template. TCRdb used MiXCR to reprocess the reads, holding one entry per CDR3 protein. The sample lists around 430,000 distinct CDR3 sequences, more than 25% occurring once. Germline CDR1 SGHTA, CDR2 FQGNSA. V lost 5 bases, J lost 4 bases, and 14 bases lay in between. CDR3 length: 14 residues. Overall study results and limits: Shared by patients and controls, twenty-nine CD8+ CDR3s were abundant in patients.

Sequencing was done on patients that had shown CD8+CD57+ cell expansion by flow cytometry. The cohort consisted entirely of patients having severe acquired aplastic anemia. Blood sampling was performed on the patients, and none of them had received therapy by then. The chain couples TRBV7-2 to TRBJ1-2; D not resolved. Sequenced: sorted CD4+, CD8+, or CD8+CD57+ T cells (not recorded which) from PBMCs. The sequence came from a human donor with aplastic anemia. The CDR3 spells CASSPGGLGYGYTF. The CDR3 bases are TGTGCCAGCAGCCCCGGCGGTCTTGGCTATGGCTACACCTTC.